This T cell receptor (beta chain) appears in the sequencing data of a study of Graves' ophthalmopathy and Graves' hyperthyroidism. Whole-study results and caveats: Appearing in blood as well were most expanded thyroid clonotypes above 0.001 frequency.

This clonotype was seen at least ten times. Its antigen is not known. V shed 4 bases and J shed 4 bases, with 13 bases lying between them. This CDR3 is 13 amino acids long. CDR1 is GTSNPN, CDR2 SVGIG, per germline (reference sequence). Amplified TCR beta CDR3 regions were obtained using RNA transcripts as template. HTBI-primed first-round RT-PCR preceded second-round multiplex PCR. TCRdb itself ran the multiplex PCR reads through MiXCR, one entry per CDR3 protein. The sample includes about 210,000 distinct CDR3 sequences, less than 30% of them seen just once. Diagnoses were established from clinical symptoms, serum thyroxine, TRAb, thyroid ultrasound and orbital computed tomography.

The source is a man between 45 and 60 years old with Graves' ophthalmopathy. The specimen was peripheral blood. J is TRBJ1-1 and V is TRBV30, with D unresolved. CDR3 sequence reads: CAWIQVSGTEAFF. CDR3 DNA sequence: TGTGCCTGGATTCAAGTATCGGGCACTGAAGCTTTCTTT.